The 15 T cell receptor beta chains below were found in one sample sequenced in a study of T cell responses to AZD1222 COVID-19 vaccine. Clones were read by immunoSEQ multiplex PCR, and TCRdb kept only the in-frame ones, dropping some. The sample yields fewer than 150,000 clones, roughly 88% seen once. The starting material was peripheral blood, obtained on day 0 of AZD1222 vaccination. Source of these receptors: an adult in good health.

This clone was seen only once. CDR3 protein: CASTGGGSYGYTF. The CDR3 coding sequence is TGTGCCAGTACAGGTGGAGGATCCTATGGCTACACCTTC. This chain connects TRBV30 to TRBJ1-2, with a weak D call TRBD1 (5 bases). The CDR3 is 13 residues long. The germline CDR1 and CDR2 sequences are GTSNPN and SVGIG (reference sequence). Trimming took off 8 bases at V and 4 bases at J, with 17 bases between the two ends. Together with reference TRBV30 and TRBJ1-2, the CDR3 gives the full variable domain: SQTIHQWPATLVQPVGSPLSLECTVEGTSNPNLYWYRQAAGRGLQLLFYSVGIGQISSEVPQNLSASRPQDRQFILSSKKLLLSDSGFYLCASTGGGSYGYTFGSGTRLTVV.

The chain carries TRBV24-1 and TRBJ2-2; perhaps TRBD2 as D (6 bases). Trimming took off 4 bases at V and 8 bases at J, with 16 bases between the two ends. The CDR3 contains 15 residues. CDR1 and CDR2 from the germline V gene are KGHDR and SFDVKD. The CDR3 nucleotides read TGTGCCACCAGTGAATACCCAGGGAGGTTGGGGGAGCTGTTTTTT. Translating gives CATSEYPGRLGELFF.

The gene calls are TRBV6-2 or TRBV6-3 and TRBJ2-3, with D possibly TRBD1 on 6 matching bases. The CDR3 has 13 residues. Trimming left V 2 bases short and J 9 bases short, with 12 bases between. Germline-derived CDR1 and CDR2 are MNHEY and SVGEGT. The CDR3, as DNA: TGTGCCAGCAGTTACAAGGCAACAGGGACGCAGTATTTT. This gives the protein CASSYKATGTQYF.

The chain carries TRBV5-1 and TRBJ1-1; D is unclear. Germline CDR1 reads SGHRS; CDR2 reads YFSETQ. The CDR3 runs to 17 residues. With 5 bases removed from V and 0 bases from J, the gap between germline ends came to 20 bases. The CDR3: CASSTGLQESVNTEAFF. As DNA, the CDR3 is TGCGCCAGCAGTACCGGGCTGCAGGAGAGTGTGAACACTGAAGCTTTCTTT.

V and J are TRBV11-3 and TRBJ1-6; D remains unclear. The V gene lost 5 bases and the J gene lost 8 bases, with 13 bases spanning the gap. Germline CDR1 reads SGHNT; CDR2 reads YENEEA. The CDR3 consists of 14 residues. Here the CDR3 DNA reads TGTGCCAGCAGCGCTGAGGACGGCGATTCACCCCTCCACTTT. Translating it yields CASSAEDGDSPLHF.

This sequence joins TRBV12-3 or TRBV12-4 and TRBJ2-2; the D is unclear. This CDR3 has 13 residues. Trimming left V 6 bases short and J 6 bases short, with 11 bases between. The CDR3 coding sequence is TGTGCCAGCAGCCCCCTCCCGTCCGGGGAGCTGTTTTTT. This sequence encodes CASSPLPSGELFF.

This rearrangement joins TRBV19 to TRBJ2-7; TRBD2 aligns across 8 bases. J gave up 2 bases and V 5 bases, and 2 bases lay outside the gene matches. The germline CDR1 and CDR2 sequences are LNHDA and SQIVND (reference sequence). The CDR3 is 13 amino acids. CDR3 protein: CASSAGGPYEQYF. CDR3 sequence (DNA): TGTGCCAGTAGTGCGGGGGGACCCTACGAGCAGTACTTC.

This clone was detected only once. V usage is TRBV27 and J usage is TRBJ1-6, with a tentative D call TRBD1 (5 bases). V was pared by 1 base and J by 0 bases, with 7 bases between. This CDR3 comprises 16 residues. Germline assignment: CDR1 MNHEY and CDR2 SMNVEV (reference sequence). CDR3: CASSLWGSSYNSPLHF. The CDR3 DNA reads TGTGCCAGCAGTTTATGGGGGAGCTCCTATAATTCACCCCTCCACTTT.

The chain couples TRBV5-1 to TRBJ1-1; a possible D gene is TRBD1 (5 bases). Germline-derived CDR1 and CDR2 are SGHRS and YFSETQ. V lost 3 bases and J 1 base, leaving 13 bases between the germline ends. The CDR3 is 15 residues long. The CDR3 reads CASSSLRQGNTEAFF. CDR3 DNA sequence: TGCGCCAGCAGCTCCCTCCGCCAGGGGAACACTGAAGCTTTCTTT.

V and J are TRBV15 and TRBJ2-5; 7 nucleotides agree with TRBD2. CDR1 and CDR2 from the germline V gene are LNHNV and YYDKDF (reference sequence). The V and J ends lost 0 bases and 5 bases, in that order; junction bases with no gene match: 6. CDR3 length: 15 residues. The CDR3 loop is CATSRDIGEGETQYF. CDR3 sequence (DNA): TGTGCCACCAGCAGAGATATTGGGGAGGGGGAGACCCAGTACTTC.

V usage is TRBV18 and J usage is TRBJ2-1; TRBD1 matches at 8 bases. Per the germline V gene, CDR1 is KGHSH and CDR2 is LQKENI. The CDR3 covers 13 residues. V lost 3 bases to trimming and J lost 6 bases; unmatched junction nucleotides: 1. CDR3 amino acids: CASSPDRVNEQFF. CDR3 DNA: TGTGCCAGCTCACCGGACAGGGTCAATGAGCAGTTCTTC.

V usage is TRBV5-6 and J usage is TRBJ1-2; TRBD1 agrees at 10 bases. Germline loops: CDR1 SGHDT, CDR2 YYEEEE. CDR3 size: 13 residues. Trimming took 4 bases from V and 8 from J; bases not matched to a gene: 5. CDR3 amino acids: CASSPGQGRGYTF. CDR3 sequence (DNA): TGTGCCAGCAGCCCGGGACAGGGGAGAGGCTACACCTTC.

The rearrangement uses TRBV15 and TRBJ2-5, with 7 bases that match TRBD1. The V segment lost 6 bases and the J segment 1 base; nucleotides outside the gene matches: 5. Germline V CDR1 and CDR2: LNHNV, YYDKDF (reference sequence). This CDR3 comprises 14 residues. CDR3 loop: CATRTRDSQETQYF. CDR3 nucleotides: TGTGCCACCAGAACTAGGGACAGCCAAGAGACCCAGTACTTC.

The V gene is TRBV28, the J gene TRBJ1-1; D is possibly TRBD1 (5 bases). V lost 5 bases, J lost 6 bases, and 13 bases lay in between. The CDR3 length is 13 residues. The V gene's germline CDR1 is MDHEN and CDR2 SYDVKM. CDR3 amino acids: CASSRPDRSEAFF. The CDR3 DNA follows: TGTGCCAGCAGTCGTCCAGACAGATCTGAAGCTTTCTTT.

The rearrangement links TRBV4-1 to TRBJ2-3, with D tentatively TRBD2 (6 bases). Germline loops: CDR1 MGHRA, CDR2 YSYEKL. The ends were cut back, 3 bases at V and 6 bases at J, with 10 bases in the middle. The CDR3 extends over 13 amino acids. The CDR3 nucleotides are TGCGCCAGCAGCCACCCGGGACTTGATACGCAGTATTTT. Its translation: CASSHPGLDTQYF.